The clone carrying this T cell receptor beta chain has a handful of counts. What it recognizes is unknown. TCRdb re-called the PCR reads with MiXCR, one entry per CDR3 protein. The sample gives about half a million distinct CDR3 sequences, about 21% of which show up once; about 0.8% is in the top ten. The data originate from a study of molecular identifiers for immune sequencing clone quantification. Study-wide results and limits: Spiked Jurkat TCR RNA equivalent to one cell reportedly surfaced among approximately 1.1 million naive cells.

The CDR3 consists of 14 residues. Trimming took 5 bases from V and 5 from J; bases not matched to a gene: 4. Germline-derived CDR1 and CDR2 are LNHDA and SQIVND (reference sequence). Sorting captured naive CD8 T cells as CD8+CD4-CCR7+CD45RA+. This TCR was sampled from a human donor in good health. Some libraries in this study had Jurkat cell RNA spiked in. The sample comprised naive CD8+ T cells from blood, with Jurkat cell RNA spiked in. As to subset: FACS-sorted CD8+CD4-CCR7+CD45RA+ naive T cells. The rearrangement joins TRBV19 to TRBJ2-7; 12 bases agree with TRBD1. DNA for the CDR3: TGTGCCAGTAGTCCCGGGACAGGGGGCGACGAGCAGTACTTC. This sequence encodes CASSPGTGGDEQYF.